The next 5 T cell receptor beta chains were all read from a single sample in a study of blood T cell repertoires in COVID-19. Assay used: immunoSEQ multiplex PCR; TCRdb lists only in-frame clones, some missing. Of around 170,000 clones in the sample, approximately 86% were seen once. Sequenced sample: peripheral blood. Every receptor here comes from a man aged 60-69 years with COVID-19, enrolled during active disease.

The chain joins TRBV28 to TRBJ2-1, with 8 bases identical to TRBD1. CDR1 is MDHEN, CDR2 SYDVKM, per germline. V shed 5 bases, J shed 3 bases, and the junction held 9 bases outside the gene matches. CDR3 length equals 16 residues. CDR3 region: CASSHQGALNYNEQFF. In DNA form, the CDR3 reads TGTGCCAGCAGTCATCAGGGGGCGCTTAACTACAATGAGCAGTTCTTC.

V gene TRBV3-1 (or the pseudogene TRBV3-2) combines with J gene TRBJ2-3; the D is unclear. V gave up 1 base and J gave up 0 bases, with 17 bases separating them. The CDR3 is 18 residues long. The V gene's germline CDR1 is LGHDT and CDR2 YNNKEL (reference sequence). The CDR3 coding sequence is TGTGCCAGCAGCCAAGGATTTATAGGAACGGAGAGCACAGATACGCAGTATTTT. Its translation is CASSQGFIGTESTDTQYF.

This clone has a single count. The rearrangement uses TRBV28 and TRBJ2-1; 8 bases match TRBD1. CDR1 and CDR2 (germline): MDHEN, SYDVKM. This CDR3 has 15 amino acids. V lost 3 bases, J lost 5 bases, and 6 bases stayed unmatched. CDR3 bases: TGTGCCAGCAGTTTTCGGGACAGGTCCAACAATGAGCAGTTCTTC. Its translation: CASSFRDRSNNEQFF.

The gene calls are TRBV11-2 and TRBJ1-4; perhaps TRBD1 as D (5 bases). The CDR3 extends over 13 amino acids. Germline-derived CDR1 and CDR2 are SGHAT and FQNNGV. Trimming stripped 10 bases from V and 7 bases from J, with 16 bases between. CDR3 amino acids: CATSPWGGEKLFF. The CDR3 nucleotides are TGTGCCACCTCTCCCTGGGGGGGTGAAAAACTGTTTTTT.

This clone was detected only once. In DNA, the CDR3 is TGTGCCAGCAGCGCCCAGACAGTAAATCAGCCCCAGCATTTT. It codes for CASSAQTVNQPQHF. The chain uses TRBV7-2 and TRBJ1-5, with D tentatively TRBD1 (5 bases). Trimming took 5 bases from V and 4 from J, leaving 12 bases between them. This CDR3 comprises 14 residues. From germline, CDR1 is SGHTA and CDR2 FQGNSA.